Presented here are 20 T cell receptor beta chains from one specimen sequenced in a study of T cell responses to AZD1222 COVID-19 vaccine. TCRdb's copy holds only in-frame clones and misses some; the assay was immunoSEQ multiplex PCR. This sample carries about 140,000 clones, with about 2.2% going to the ten biggest clones. The sequenced material came from peripheral blood. Every receptor here comes from an adult in good health.

The V and J genes are TRBV11-2 and TRBJ2-3, with 12 bases lining up with TRBD2. The CDR3 extends over 18 amino acids. V dropped 6 bases and J dropped 5; count of bases not matched to a gene: 15. The germline V gene has CDR1 SGHAT and CDR2 FQNNGV. CDR3 DNA sequence: TGTGCCAGCAGTAACCCCGCCCGGACTAGCGGGGAGAGAGATACGCAGTATTTT. Encoded protein: CASSNPARTSGERDTQYF.

The rearrangement links TRBV5-4 to TRBJ1-3; the D gene is possibly TRBD1 (5 bases). The CDR3 length is 16 residues. V lost 4 bases to trimming and J lost 4 bases, with 18 bases between them. Germline CDR1 and CDR2: SGHNT and YYREEE (reference sequence). In nucleotides, the CDR3 is TGTGCCAGCAGCCCCGCAGGAGGGGATAGGGGAAACACCATATATTTT. It is translated as CASSPAGGDRGNTIYF. Variable domain in full (rest from reference TRBV5-4 and TRBJ1-3): ETGVTQSPTHLIKTRGQQVTLRCSSQSGHNTVSWYQQALGQGPQFIFQYYREEENGRGNFPPRFSGLQFPNYSSELNVNALELDDSALYLCASSPAGGDRGNTIYFGEGSWLTVV.

The chain links TRBV9 to TRBJ2-5; TRBD1 agrees at 9 bases. V shed 4 bases and J 5 bases; nucleotides not matched to a gene: 9. The CDR3 covers 15 residues. Germline loops: CDR1 SGDLS, CDR2 YYNGEE. CDR3 coding DNA: TGTGCCAGCAGCCCACGGACAGGGGTAACGGAGACCCAGTACTTC. This translates into CASSPRTGVTETQYF. Drawing the rest from reference TRBV9 and TRBJ2-5, the complete variable domain is DSGVTQTPKHLITATGQRVTLRCSPRSGDLSVYWYQQSLDQGLQFLIQYYNGEERAKGNILERFSAQQFPDLHSELNLSSLELGDSALYFCASSPRTGVTETQYFGPGTRLLVL.

The chain joins TRBV18 to TRBJ1-2; 7 nucleotides agree with TRBD1. The junction had 10 bases not matched to a gene; V was cut back by 3 bases and J by 6 bases. The CDR3 has 15 residues. CDR1 and CDR2 (germline): KGHSH, LQKENI. The CDR3 is CASSPLSGTENGYTF. DNA of the CDR3: TGTGCCAGCTCACCCCTCTCCGGGACAGAAAATGGCTACACCTTC.

V gene TRBV27 combines with J gene TRBJ1-1; D not certain. This CDR3 has 12 amino acids. Germline V lookup: CDR1 MNHEY, CDR2 SMNVEV (reference sequence). V gave up 6 bases and J gave up 3 bases, with 8 bases separating them. CDR3 sequence: CASRQQDTEAFF. The CDR3 DNA sequence: TGTGCCAGCAGGCAACAAGACACTGAAGCTTTCTTT.

The rearrangement joins TRBV10-3 to TRBJ2-2; D may be TRBD2 (6 bases). V shed 10 bases and J shed 0 bases, with 24 bases lying between them. The length of the CDR3 is 18 residues. Germline-derived CDR1 and CDR2 are ENHRY and SYGVKD. The CDR3 here is CANATQLAPYANTGELFF. The CDR3, as DNA: TGTGCCAACGCAACTCAACTAGCCCCCTACGCGAACACCGGGGAGCTGTTTTTT.

The gene calls are TRBV15 and TRBJ1-1; no firm D call. CDR3 length: 12 residues. Per the germline V gene, CDR1 is LNHNV and CDR2 is YYDKDF (reference sequence). Trimming shortened V by 0 bases and J by 11 bases, and 10 bases separated the two germline ends. Written as DNA, the CDR3 is TGTGCCACCAGCAGAGATATCACTCGGGCTTTCTTT. The encoded protein is CATSRDITRAFF.

The chain couples TRBV4-1 to TRBJ2-1; 8 bases map to TRBD2. J lost 7 bases, V lost 1 base, and 9 bases had no gene match. The CDR3 is made up of 16 amino acids. In germline, CDR1 is MGHRA, CDR2 YSYEKL. CDR3 residues: CASSQVPGGGRNEQFF. CDR3 nucleotide sequence: TGCGCCAGCAGCCAAGTCCCCGGGGGGGGCCGGAATGAGCAGTTCTTC.

The chain is built from TRBV11-3 and TRBJ2-7, with TRBD2 as a possible D gene (6 bases). Germline V gives CDR1 SGHNT, CDR2 YENEEA. The CDR3 extends over 14 amino acids. Trimming cost V 5 bases and J 12 bases, with 23 bases left between them. For the CDR3, the DNA is TGTGCCAGCAGCCCGCCGGGCGGGGCTCATGGAGGGTACTTC. Its protein is CASSPPGGAHGGYF.

The rearrangement uses TRBV6-4 and TRBJ2-3, with no clear D. This CDR3 region has 13 residues. V dropped 5 bases and J dropped 3 bases, with 9 bases sitting between them. CDR1 MRHNA and CDR2 SNTAGT come from the germline V gene. The CDR3 sequence: CASSTSPTDTQYF. CDR3 DNA: TGTGCCAGCAGTACATCCCCAACAGATACGCAGTATTTT.

The chain is built from TRBV28 and TRBJ1-4, with 7 bases lining up with TRBD1. The germline V gene encodes CDR1 MDHEN and CDR2 SYDVKM. CDR3 length equals 14 residues. V dropped 6 bases and J dropped 3; count of bases not matched to a gene: 4. Here the CDR3 reads CASSGDRPNEKLFF. DNA for the CDR3: TGTGCCAGCAGCGGGGACAGACCTAATGAAAAACTGTTTTTT.

This chain joins TRBV5-6 and TRBJ1-4, with D unclear. Trimming shortened V by 4 bases and J by 5 bases, and 9 bases separated the two germline ends. The CDR3 has 13 amino acids. Germline CDR1 is SGHDT and CDR2 is YYEEEE. In DNA, the CDR3 is TGTGCCAGCAGCGTGATCGGGAATGAAAAACTGTTTTTT. It yields the protein CASSVIGNEKLFF.

The chain joins TRBV7-2 to TRBJ1-2, with 8 bases identical to TRBD1. The V and J ends lost 0 bases and 6 bases, in that order; junction bases with no gene match: 9. This CDR3 has 16 residues. In germline, CDR1 is SGHTA, CDR2 FQGNSA. The CDR3, as DNA: TGTGCCAGCAGCTTAGCTCTCCGGACAGGGTCCGATGGCTACACCTTC. As protein: CASSLALRTGSDGYTF.

The chain recombines TRBV18 with TRBJ2-7; D might be TRBD2 (6 bases). From germline, CDR1 is KGHSH and CDR2 LQKENI. The CDR3 has 12 amino acids. Trimming removed 3 bases from V and 4 bases from J, with 7 bases in between. CDR3 residues: CASSPGGYEQYF. In DNA, the CDR3 is TGTGCCAGCTCACCGGGGGGTTACGAGCAGTACTTC. Variable domain in full (rest from reference TRBV18 and TRBJ2-7): NAGVMQNPRHLVRRRGQEARLRCSPMKGHSHVYWYRQLPEEGLKFMVYLQKENIIDESGMPKERFSAEFPKEGPSILRIQQVVRGDSAAYFCASSPGGYEQYFGPGTRLTVT.

V usage is TRBV24-1 and J usage is TRBJ2-4, with a tentative D call TRBD1 (5 bases). This CDR3 region has 13 residues. Germline V lookup: CDR1 KGHDR, CDR2 SFDVKD. V lost 4 bases, J lost 8 bases, and 11 bases lay in between. The CDR3 DNA reads as TGTGCCACCAGTGAGCCAGGGATCCACATTCAGTACTTC. Its translation is CATSEPGIHIQYF.

The rearrangement links TRBV6-2 or TRBV6-3 to TRBJ2-1; 13 nucleotides match TRBD2. V was clipped by 5 bases and J by 4 bases; unmatched bases: 14. This CDR3 comprises 19 residues. The germline V gene encodes CDR1 MNHEY and CDR2 SVGEGT. In DNA, the CDR3 is TGTGCCAGCAGTCCGGGGACTAGCGGGGAGGAACCGTTATACAATGAGCAGTTCTTC. Its protein product is CASSPGTSGEEPLYNEQFF.

This chain connects TRBV6-2 or TRBV6-3 to TRBJ2-7, with D perhaps matching TRBD1 or TRBD2 (5 bases each). CDR1 is MNHEY, CDR2 SVGEGT, per germline. CDR3 size: 14 residues. Trimming left V 2 bases short and J 2 bases short, with 10 bases between. CDR3 coding DNA: TGTGCCAGCAGTTACGAGGGGTCGGCCTACGAGCAGTACTTC. This encodes CASSYEGSAYEQYF.

The chain has TRBV6-5 and TRBJ1-1; weak D call: TRBD1 (6 bases). The CDR3 length is 14 residues. Germline V gene sequence: CDR1 MNHEY, CDR2 SVGAGI. With 5 bases removed from V and 1 base from J, the gap between germline ends came to 11 bases. In nucleotides, the CDR3 is TGTGCCAGCAGTAAGACAGGAGAGAACACTGAAGCTTTCTTT. This gives the protein CASSKTGENTEAFF.

The CDR3 bases are TGCGCCAGCAGCCAAGTTATCACAGATACGCAGTATTTT. Protein sequence: CASSQVITDTQYF. The rearrangement links TRBV4-3 to TRBJ2-3; D gene unclear. Germline V gene sequence: CDR1 LGHNA, CDR2 YSLEER. The length of the CDR3 is 13 residues. With 1 base removed from V and 2 bases from J, the gap between germline ends came to 4 bases.

The chain has TRBV7-8 and TRBJ2-3; 8 bases agree with TRBD1. The junction had 6 bases not matched to a gene; V was cut back by 7 bases and J by 0 bases. Germline V gives CDR1 SGHVS, CDR2 FQNEAQ. CDR3 length equals 15 residues. CDR3: CASTPGGYSTDTQYF. DNA of the CDR3: TGTGCCAGCACCCCAGGGGGCTACAGCACAGATACGCAGTATTTT. The full variable domain, with the rest looked up from reference TRBV7-8 and TRBJ2-3, is GAGVSQSPRYKVAKRGQDVALRCDPISGHVSLFWYQQALGQGPEFLTYFQNEAQLDKSGLPSDRFFAERPEGSVSTLKIQRTQQEDSAVYLCASTPGGYSTDTQYFGPGTRLTVL.